Listed below are T cell receptor beta chains from one sample, sequenced in a study of cytomegalovirus exposure and HLA in healthy donors. Here immunoSEQ multiplex PCR was the method, and the copy in TCRdb shows in-frame clones only, minus some. The sample yields around 180,000 clones, around 85% seen once. What was sequenced was PBMCs. The receptor set was obtained from a boy aged 2 to 10 in good health and CMV-seronegative. The CDR3 runs from the conserved cysteine through the conserved F or W. D genes are given only for firm matches. The listing skips clone size in some rows; elsewhere it reads once, few, many or a size class.

clone_size j_call v_call d_call cdr3_nt cdr3_aa
. TRBJ2-7 TRBV5-1 TRBD2 TGCGCCAGCAGCACTCGACTAGCGGGACACGACGAGCAGTACTTC CASSTRLAGHDEQYF
. TRBJ2-3 TRBV5-1 TRBD2 TGCGCCAGCAGCCCGAAGCCTAGCGGCCGCACAGATACGCAGTATTTT CASSPKPSGRTDTQYF
. TRBJ2-1 TRBV13 . TGTGCCAGCAGCTCGGGGGCTAGCGGATACAATGAGCAGTTCTTC CASSSGASGYNEQFF
. TRBJ2-3 TRBV13 . TGTGCCAGCAGCTTATCGGCGGAGACCACAGATACGCAGTATTTT CASSLSAETTDTQYF
. TRBJ2-3 TRBV6-5 . TGTGCCAGCAGTTACTCGCCCTACAGGGAAGATACGCAGTATTTT CASSYSPYREDTQYF
. TRBJ1-6 TRBV6-5 TRBD1 TGTGCCAGCAGTGCTTCAACCGGGACAGGTGTTCCCCTCCACTTT CASSASTGTGVPLHF
. TRBJ1-1 TRBV19 . TGTGCCAGTAGTAGTGTTCGGGATCATCGTACTGAAGCTTTCTTT CASSSVRDHRTEAFF
once TRBJ1-2 TRBV6-1 TRBD1 TGTGCCAGCAGGAGGACAGGGCTTGGCTACACCTTC CASRRTGLGYTF
. TRBJ2-3 TRBV27 TRBD1 TGTGCCAGCAGTCCCCGACAGGGCATTGGTGGAGATACGCAGTATTTT CASSPRQGIGGDTQYF
once TRBJ2-1 TRBV19 . TGTGCCAGTAGTACCGCTAGTCAGGGCGGCAATGAGCAGTTCTTC CASSTASQGGNEQFF
once TRBJ2-7 TRBV25-1 TRBD2 TGTGCCAGCGCCCCCCTGGGGGGGGGATCCGAGCAGTACTTC CASAPLGGGSEQYF
. TRBJ2-5 TRBV4-2 . TGTGCCAGCAGCCAAGTCCATAGGCGGGAGACCCAGTACTTC CASSQVHRRETQYF
. TRBJ1-2 TRBV5-1 TRBD1 TGCGCCAGCAGCTTGACAGGGGACTATGGCTACACCTTC CASSLTGDYGYTF
. TRBJ1-2 TRBV19 TRBD1 TGTGCCAGCAAAGGACAGGAAGGCTACACCTTC CASKGQEGYTF
. TRBJ1-2 TRBV5-1 TRBD1 TGCGCCAGCAGCTTCCAGGGGGACGGCTACACCTTC CASSFQGDGYTF